This TCR beta chain was recovered during a study of T cell repertoires in cytomegalovirus infection (dated by TCRdb to 2018 to 2020). Broadly, across the study: Peptide stimulations targeted recently identified HLA-C-restricted CMV epitopes, whose presentation resists viral immunomodulation, together with well-studied HLA-B-restricted epitopes. The HLA type of each donor mattered for the analysis, because public TCR beta signatures pointed to carriage of CMV infection along with the matching HLA type.

In light of the paper, this sample's treatment or condition label describes: in vitro stimulation with specific CMV peptide epitopes to enrich CMV-specific T cells. General study outcomes and caveats: In both this cohort and an independent roughly 330-donor cohort, the cumulative frequency of public TCR beta family members distinguished carriers of CMV infection plus the relevant HLA type. In the ex vivo response, HLA-C-restricted CMV-specific TCR beta clonotypes were dominant, and in two of eight donors the single most frequent clonotype came from this HLA-C-restricted group.

This clonotype has just a few counts. The clone's antigen remains unknown. Base qualities are not provided; no much larger clone lies one nucleotide away. These reads were obtained on an Illumina HiSeq 1500. TCRdb handled the public reads itself, with Q25 trimming in fastp and clone calling in MiXCR, and kept productive beta chains. Rows with one shared CDR3 protein collapse into an entry with the most common genes and DNA. In all, the sample holds 380,000 or so distinct CDR3 sequences, and roughly a third of those were seen once. Roughly 14% of the sample is taken by the ten largest. From cysteine to phenylalanine, the CDR3 is 15 amino acids long. Of all the DNA, just the CDR3 is kept, 45 bases in frame from base 1. Trimming costs V 1 base and J 0 bases, and their ends lie 9 bases apart. The germline V gene (reference sequence) yields LNHDA for CDR1 and SQIVND for CDR2.

The chain joins TRBV19 to TRBJ1-1; no D gene can be assigned with confidence. This sequence originates from a human donor in good health (CMV status not recorded). Some clones in this sample may be carry-over from other donors' samples. The sequenced sample was cultured PBMCs, obtained from culture after CMV antigen stimulation. In nucleotide form, the sequence is TGTGCCAGTAGTATAGGTCTCGGTTTGAACACTGAAGCTTTCTTT. The translation is CASSIGLGLNTEAFF.